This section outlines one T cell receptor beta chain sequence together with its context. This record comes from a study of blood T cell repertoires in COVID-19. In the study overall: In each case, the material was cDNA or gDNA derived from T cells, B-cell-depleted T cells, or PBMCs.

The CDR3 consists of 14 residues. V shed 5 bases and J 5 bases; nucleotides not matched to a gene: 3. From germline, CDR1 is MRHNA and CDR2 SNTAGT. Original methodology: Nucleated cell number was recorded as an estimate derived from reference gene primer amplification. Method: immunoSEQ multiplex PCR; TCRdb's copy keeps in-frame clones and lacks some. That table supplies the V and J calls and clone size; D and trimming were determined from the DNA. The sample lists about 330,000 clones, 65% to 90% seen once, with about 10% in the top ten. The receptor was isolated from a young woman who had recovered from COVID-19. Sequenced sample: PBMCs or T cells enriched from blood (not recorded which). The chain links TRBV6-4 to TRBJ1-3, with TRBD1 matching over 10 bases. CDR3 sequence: CASSLDRGRNTIYF. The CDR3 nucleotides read TGTGCCAGCAGTCTAGACAGGGGGCGAAACACCATATATTTT.